The following is a T cell receptor (beta chain) sequence with its context. The data belong to a study of blood T cell repertoires in COVID-19. The overall study: T cells, B-cell-depleted T cells, or PBMCs supplied cDNA or gDNA.

Seattle enrolled patients during active infection and tracked them longitudinally. The V gene end was trimmed by 4 bases and the J gene end by 8 bases; junction bases not matched to a gene: 13. CDR1 MNHEY and CDR2 SVGEGT come from the germline V gene. This CDR3 comprises 17 residues. TCRdb's copy holds only in-frame clones and misses some; the assay was immunoSEQ multiplex PCR. Among more than 45,000 clones listed, under 90% were seen once. Specimen: peripheral blood. The sequence derives from a woman older than 75 with COVID-19, enrolled during active disease. The chain combines TRBV6-2 or TRBV6-3 with TRBJ2-3; 12 nucleotides agree with TRBD2. The CDR3 sequence: CASSFDPLAGGRGTQYF. CDR3 nucleotide sequence: TGTGCCAGCAGTTTTGATCCCCTAGCGGGAGGGCGCGGTACGCAGTATTTT.